The clone carrying this T cell receptor (beta chain) was observed many times. These data come from a study of T-cell reconstitution after alpha-beta-depleted transplantation in children. Construction of the TCRbeta library involved unique molecular identifiers. TCRdb itself ran the PCR reads through MiXCR, one entry per CDR3 protein. The sample lists some 500,000 distinct CDR3 sequences; about 33% were seen once. Between the trimmed V and J ends, which lost 5 bases and 0 bases, there was a span of 11 bases. The CDR3 totals 14 residues. Germline-derived CDR1 and CDR2 are SQVTM and ANQGSEA. This sequence originates from a human donor who donated a stem cell graft to a child with aplastic anemia. The sequencing used PBMCs from the stem cell graft donor, collected from the stem cell graft. The chain is built from TRBV29-1 and TRBJ2-1; maybe TRBD2 (6 bases). CDR3 sequence: CSVREGGSYNEQFF. The CDR3 DNA reads as TGCAGCGTTCGAGAGGGAGGCTCCTACAATGAGCAGTTCTTC.